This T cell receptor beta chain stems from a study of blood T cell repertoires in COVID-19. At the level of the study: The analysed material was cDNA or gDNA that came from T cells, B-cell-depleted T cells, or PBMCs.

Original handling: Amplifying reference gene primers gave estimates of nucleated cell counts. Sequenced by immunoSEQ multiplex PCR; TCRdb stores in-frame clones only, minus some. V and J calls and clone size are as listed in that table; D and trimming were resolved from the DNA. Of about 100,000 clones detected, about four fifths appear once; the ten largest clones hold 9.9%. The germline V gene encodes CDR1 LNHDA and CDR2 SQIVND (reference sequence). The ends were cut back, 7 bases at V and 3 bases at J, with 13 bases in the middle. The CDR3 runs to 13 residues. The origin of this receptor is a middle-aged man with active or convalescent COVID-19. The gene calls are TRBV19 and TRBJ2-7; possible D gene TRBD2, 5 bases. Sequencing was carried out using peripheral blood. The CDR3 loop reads CASKGEYGYEQYF. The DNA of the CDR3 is TGTGCCAGTAAGGGAGAATACGGCTACGAGCAGTACTTC.